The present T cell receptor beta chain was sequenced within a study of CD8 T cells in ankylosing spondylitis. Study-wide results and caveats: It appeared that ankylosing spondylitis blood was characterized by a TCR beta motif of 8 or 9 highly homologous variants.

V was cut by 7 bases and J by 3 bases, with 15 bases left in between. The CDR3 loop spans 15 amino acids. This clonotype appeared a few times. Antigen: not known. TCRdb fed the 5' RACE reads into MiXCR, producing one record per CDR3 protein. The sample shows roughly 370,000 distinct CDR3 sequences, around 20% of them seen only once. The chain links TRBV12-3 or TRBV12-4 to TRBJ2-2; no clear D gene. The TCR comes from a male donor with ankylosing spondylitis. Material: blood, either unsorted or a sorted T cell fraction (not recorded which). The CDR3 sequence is CASTATETDTGELFF. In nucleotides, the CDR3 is TGTGCCAGCACCGCGACGGAAACGGACACCGGGGAGCTGTTTTTT.